The rows below give T cell receptor beta chains drawn from one sample of a study of cytomegalovirus exposure and HLA in healthy donors. Repertoires were generated with immunoSEQ multiplex PCR, while TCRdb's copy carries only in-frame clones and drops some. The sample includes 130,000 or so clones, roughly four fifths of them seen just once. Source material: PBMCs. The source of these receptors is a young man in good health and CMV-seropositive. CDR3s include the opening cysteine and the closing phenylalanine or tryptophan.

v_gene	len	CDR3aa
TRBV29-1	14	CSVAPLGGGNIQYF
TRBV5-4	15	CASSLTSGFQETQYF
TRBV4-1	17	CASSRGLAGVGPDTQYF
TRBV27	14	CASSYQGHADTQYF
TRBV23-1	16	CASSPIFQGYYNEQYF
TRBV7-9	16	CASSLAKGQAGNEQFF
TRBV7-3	16	CASSLGVGTSDDEQYF
TRBV27	12	CASSFTNYGYTF
TRBV29-1	14	CSVASGRLTGELFF
TRBV28	12	CASSLIGEEAFF
TRBV27	16	CASSLPRDRVYNEQYF
TRBV6-6	13	CASRQGAGNTIYF
TRBV28	15	CASSLDRGYRETQYF
TRBV6-1	13	CASSVTGLHEQYF
TRBV7-2	15	CASSLERLSSYEQYF
TRBV5-1	14	CASSAGTGADEQYF
TRBV27	13	CASSLGAGNEQYF
TRBV27	16	CASRGLGTSGAYEQYF
TRBV19	13	CASKGALSWEQYF
TRBV13	14	CASSSARTPYEQYF
TRBV6-5	15	CASTSSGALYNEQFF
TRBV28	14	CASSLALGLDEAFF
TRBV5-1	15	CASSLGTSGNTEAFF
TRBV5-1	15	CASSSGTSYNSPLHF
TRBV7-8	16	CASSLGASGRAGELFF
TRBV19	16	CASSIGGYYSNQPQHF
TRBV7-9	16	CASSLGGGDAGRGYTF
TRBV6-5	14	CASSYSRPSYEQYF
TRBV27	14	CASTKDSMNEKLFF
TRBV29-1	13	CSAWDRPNTEAFF
TRBV28	18	CASSWAISTGHYNSPLHF
TRBV7-9	13	CASSFNRQETQYF
TRBV28	14	CASSLSGTRHEQYF
TRBV6-6	14	CASSYRGRNTEAFF
TRBV5-1	14	CASSLTQGSTEAFF
TRBV6-1	14	CASSEMGGRNTIYF
TRBV6-1	12	CASTLGGTEAFF
TRBV5-6	17	CASSLARQGLYSYEQYF
TRBV30	13	CAWSGTSGSRGHF
TRBV9	15	CASSPRTSGAYEQYF
TRBV9	13	CASRDESNYGYTF
TRBV6-5	11	CASSNQETQYF
TRBV30	15	CAWSVNRGTSETQYF
TRBV6-5	14	CASSYARSSYGYTF